This TCR beta chain was recovered during a study of blood T cells in healthy people across ages. A second about 7 to 12 cycle PCR used barcoded and J-beta primers. Every sample returned 2.5 million or more CDR3-containing paired-end reads. In TCRdb, the 5' RACE reads were re-called with MiXCR into one record per CDR3 protein. The profile shows roughly 1,800,000 distinct CDR3 sequences, approximately 50% of them singletons. Drawing of peripheral blood yielded 8.5 to 10 milliliters from each donor. Trimming removed 7 bases from V and 4 bases from J; junction bases left unmatched: 7. The CDR3 length is 14 residues. CDR1 and CDR2 from the germline V gene are SGHAT and FQNNGV.

The receptor comes from a woman in her thirties or forties in good health. The specimen sequenced was blood. The chain links TRBV11-2 to TRBJ2-7; 10 nucleotides line up with TRBD1. The CDR3 reads CASTMGQGLYEQYF. The CDR3 bases are TGTGCCAGCACCATGGGACAGGGGTTATACGAGCAGTACTTC.